This paragraph covers one TCR beta chain sequence. Its antigen remains unknown. This table comes from immunoSEQ multiplex PCR, and its TCRdb copy is limited to in-frame clones, with some not included. The sample consists of some 1,600,000 clones, approximately 98% of them appearing once. The V gene end was trimmed by 7 bases and the J gene end by 1 base; junction bases not matched to a gene: 14. This CDR3 comprises 18 residues. Per the germline V gene, CDR1 is SNHLY and CDR2 is FYNNEI. CD4+ cells underwent separation, giving CD45RA+ naive and CD45RA-negative memory subsets. This record comes from a study of shared clonotypes between healthy human individuals. Study-wide findings and caveats: Non-shared clonotypes had lower generation probabilities than clonotypes shared by all four sorted-subset donors.

Sequencing input: naive CD4+ T cells sorted from blood. The sample's subset: CD45RA+ positively selected. The TCR was taken from a man in his thirties or forties in good health. The chain combines TRBV2 with TRBJ2-1; 9 bases fit TRBD1. The CDR3 DNA sequence: TGTGCCAGCACGCGGGACAGGGAAATCACAGGATCCTACAATGAGCAGTTCTTC. It specifies CASTRDREITGSYNEQFF.